A selection of T cell receptor beta chains follows, all from one sample in a study of shared clonotypes between healthy human individuals. Data came from immunoSEQ multiplex PCR; TCRdb stores just in-frame clones and leaves some out. This table holds 750,000 to 1,000,000 clones, nearly 95% found once. The sequencing input was naive CD8+ T cells sorted from blood. These receptors all stem from a man aged 25-45 years in good health. Both conserved end residues are part of each CDR3. Each record gives: V gene, clone size, D gene, J gene, CDR3 DNA, CDR3 protein. The D gene is left open where the match is weak. Expanded clones get a size class; other rows say once, few or many, or leave the size out.

>TRBV28|NA|TRBD2|TRBJ2-7
TGTGCCAGCAGCCTGATCGGGGAGGGCGAGCAGTACTTC
CASSLIGEGEQYF
>TRBV7-9|NA|NA|TRBJ2-1
TGTGCCAGCATCGTCACGGCCTTCGAGAATGAGCAGTTCTTC
CASIVTAFENEQFF
>TRBV28|once|NA|TRBJ2-2
TGTGCCAGCAGTTTCCCGGGGCAGAACACCGGGGAGCTGTTTTTT
CASSFPGQNTGELFF
>TRBV29-1|NA|NA|TRBJ2-7
TGCAGCGTTGTCTTTGTGGGAGGTTTCCCCTACGAGCAGTACTTC
CSVVFVGGFPYEQYF
>TRBV7-9|NA|TRBD2|TRBJ2-2
TGTGCCAGCAGCTTAGACGGGTCTAGCGGAATTAACACCGGGGAGCTGTTTTTT
CASSLDGSSGINTGELFF
>TRBV18|once|NA|TRBJ1-1
TGTGCCAGCTCACTAGTAGGTGGAGGGACTGAAGCTTTCTTT
CASSLVGGGTEAFF
>TRBV4-1|NA|NA|TRBJ2-7
TGCGCCAGCAGCCAAGTCCCGGGCGGGGACTCCTACGAGCAGTACTTC
CASSQVPGGDSYEQYF
>TRBV18|NA|NA|TRBJ1-1
TGTGCCAGCTCACCCAAGGACGGGAACACTGAAGCTTTCTTT
CASSPKDGNTEAFF
>TRBV9|NA|TRBD2|TRBJ2-1
TGTGCCAGCAGCATCAGGGGTAGCGGGATCTACAATGAGCAGTTCTTC
CASSIRGSGIYNEQFF
>TRBV15|NA|NA|TRBJ2-3
TGTGCCACGGGGGGGCGCGGTACAGATACGCAGTATTTT
CATGGRGTDTQYF
>TRBV27|NA|NA|TRBJ2-7
TGTGCCAGCAGAAGGGGGTTTGGTAACGAGCAGTACTTC
CASRRGFGNEQYF
>TRBV28|NA|NA|TRBJ2-7
TGTGCCAGCAGTTTTGAGGGGGGGGCGAGTGACTCTGCCTACGAGCAGTACTTC
CASSFEGGASDSAYEQYF
>TRBV4-1|NA|NA|TRBJ2-7
TGCGCCAGCAGCCAAGCGGGACGGACCTACGAGCAGTACTTC
CASSQAGRTYEQYF
>TRBV2|NA|TRBD2|TRBJ2-1
TGTGCCAGACGACTAGCGGGAGATGGTGAGCAGTTCTTC
CARRLAGDGEQFF
>TRBV6-5|NA|NA|TRBJ2-1
TGTGCCAGCTCGGGGGGCTTGAGCTCCTACAATGAGCAGTTCTTC
CASSGGLSSYNEQFF
>TRBV11-2|NA|NA|TRBJ1-3
TGTGCCAGCAGCTTTGGTCGACAGACCTCTGGAAACACCATATATTTT
CASSFGRQTSGNTIYF
>TRBV14|NA|TRBD2|TRBJ2-5
TGTGCCAGCAGCCAGTCTAGGGGAGGGGAGACCCAGTACTTC
CASSQSRGGETQYF
>TRBV4-1|NA|TRBD2|TRBJ2-2
TGCGCCAGCAGCCAAGAGGGGGGGAGGGCGAACACCGGGGAGCTGTTTTTT
CASSQEGGRANTGELFF
>TRBV7-8|NA|NA|TRBJ1-2
TGTGCCAGCAGCCCACCCGGCGTTAACTATGGCTACACCTTC
CASSPPGVNYGYTF
>TRBV5-1|NA|NA|TRBJ2-1
TGCGCCAGCAGCTTGTGGGGGTGGGGTAGCTCCTACAATGAGCAGTTCTTC
CASSLWGWGSSYNEQFF
>TRBV6-1|NA|TRBD1|TRBJ1-5
TGTGCCAGCAGTGAATGGGGACAGTATAGCAATCAGCCCCAGCATTTT
CASSEWGQYSNQPQHF
>TRBV28|NA|NA|TRBJ2-2
TGTGCCAGCAGCCGCCGGGTGCGCGGGGAGCTGTTTTTT
CASSRRVRGELFF
>TRBV28|once|NA|TRBJ2-2
TGTGCCAGCAGTTTCAGGGCCATCGGGGAGCTGTTTTTT
CASSFRAIGELFF
>TRBV7-6|NA|NA|TRBJ2-7
TGTGCCAGCAGCTTACAGAGGGGAAACTACGAGCAGTACTTC
CASSLQRGNYEQYF
>TRBV13|NA|NA|TRBJ2-7
TGTGCCAGCAGTTCATCCGACAGGACAGAGAAACCAGAGAAGTACGAGCAGTACTTC
CASSSSDRTEKPEKYEQYF
>TRBV2|NA|NA|TRBJ2-7
TGTGCCAGCACAGGTTCCAACTACGAGCAGTACTTC
CASTGSNYEQYF
>TRBV2|once|NA|TRBJ1-5
TGTGCCAGCAGGAATATGGGGGGTGGGGAGCCCCAGCATTTT
CASRNMGGGEPQHF
>TRBV9|NA|NA|TRBJ2-1
TGTGCCAGCAGCGTAGGCGGGATTGATGAGCAGTTCTTC
CASSVGGIDEQFF
>TRBV6-1|NA|NA|TRBJ1-2
TGTGCCAGCAGGGACCGGGACACCGTCCTCTATGGCTACACCTTC
CASRDRDTVLYGYTF
>TRBV21-1|NA|NA|TRBJ2-7
TGTGCCAGCAGTCCAAGGGGCAAGGGACTAGCGGGAGGTCTGGCCCCCTACGAGCAGTACTTC
CASSPRGKGLAGGLAPYEQYF
>TRBV27|NA|NA|TRBJ2-3
TGTGCCAGCAGTCCCGGGATGGATACGCAGTATTTT
CASSPGMDTQYF
>TRBV19|NA|NA|TRBJ2-3
TGTGCCAGTAGTAGCAGTGGTTCAGATACGCAGTATTTT
CASSSSGSDTQYF
>TRBV19|NA|TRBD1|TRBJ2-7
TGTGCCAGGAGGACAGGAGACTCCTACGAGCAGTACTTC
CARRTGDSYEQYF
>TRBV27|NA|NA|TRBJ2-7
TGTGCCAGCAGGGAGAAGCTCCCCTACGAGCAGTACTTC
CASREKLPYEQYF
>TRBV6-5|NA|TRBD1|TRBJ1-1
TGTGCCAGCAGACTTGGGACAGGGGCAAACACTGAAGCTTTCTTT
CASRLGTGANTEAFF
>TRBV6-6|NA|NA|TRBJ1-1
TGTGCCAGCAGTTTTACTGAAGCTTTCTTT
CASSFTEAFF
>TRBV27|NA|NA|TRBJ2-3
TGTGCCAGCAGTTCCCCCGTTTTGGATACGCAGTATTTT
CASSSPVLDTQYF
>TRBV2|NA|NA|TRBJ1-5
TGTGCCAGCAGTGTGTGGCAGGGGAGCAATCAGCCCCAGCATTTT
CASSVWQGSNQPQHF
>TRBV4-3|once|NA|TRBJ2-7
TGCGCCAGCAGCCTCGTTGATGTGGCAGGAAAATACGAGCAGTACTTC
CASSLVDVAGKYEQYF
>TRBV5-8|NA|NA|TRBJ2-1
TGTGCCAGCAGCTTGATGTCAGCAAATGAGCAGTTCTTC
CASSLMSANEQFF
>TRBV7-6|NA|TRBD1|TRBJ1-3
TGTGCCAGCAGCTTACTCCGGGACAGCCTAAACACCATATATTTT
CASSLLRDSLNTIYF
>TRBV11-2|NA|NA|TRBJ2-7
TGTGCCAGCAGCTTAGACGGGTGGGGGCGGCCCGAGCAGTACTTC
CASSLDGWGRPEQYF
>TRBV9|NA|TRBD1|TRBJ2-1
TGTGCCAGCAGCGTGGGACAGGAAATTTACAATGAGCAGTTCTTC
CASSVGQEIYNEQFF
>TRBV27|NA|NA|TRBJ1-1
TGTGCCAGCAGTTTAGCTGAGAACACTGAAGCTTTCTTT
CASSLAENTEAFF
>TRBV9|NA|TRBD1|TRBJ2-7
TGTGCCAGCAGCGTGGGACAGGGCCTTATCAATTGCCCGACACGCTACGAGCAGTACTTC
CASSVGQGLINCPTRYEQYF
>TRBV4-1|NA|NA|TRBJ2-7
TGCGCCAGCAGCCTCCGGACGGGGGTCTACGAGCAGTACTTC
CASSLRTGVYEQYF
>TRBV7-9|NA|NA|TRBJ2-2
TGTGCCAGCAGCTTAACCCAAAGGGGCACCGGGGAGCTGTTTTTT
CASSLTQRGTGELFF
>TRBV6-5|NA|NA|TRBJ2-1
TGTGCCAGCAGTTACTCCTCCTACAATGAGCAGTTCTTC
CASSYSSYNEQFF
>TRBV2|once|TRBD2|TRBJ2-7
TGTGCCAGCGGGACTAGCGTCACCAAGAGCTCCTACGAGCAGTACTTC
CASGTSVTKSSYEQYF
>TRBV7-6|NA|NA|TRBJ2-7
TGTGCCAGCAGCTTAAGGGCTAGCTCCTACGAGCAGTACTTC
CASSLRASSYEQYF
>TRBV19|NA|NA|TRBJ2-7
TGTGCCAGTAGCGGGAGAGAGACCACCTACGAGCAGTACTTC
CASSGRETTYEQYF
>TRBV7-9|NA|TRBD1|TRBJ2-2
TGTGCCAGCAGCCCGCGGGACAGGGACACCGGGGAGCTGTTTTTT
CASSPRDRDTGELFF
>TRBV6-6|NA|TRBD1|TRBJ2-7
TGTGCCAGCAGTTACACCGTGCAGGACAGGGATTTTGCGCAGTACTTC
CASSYTVQDRDFAQYF
>TRBV7-9|NA|TRBD2|TRBJ2-5
TGTGCCAGCAGCTCCGCACTAGGTAGCGGGAGGGTTGGACCGGAGACCCAGTACTTC
CASSSALGSGRVGPETQYF
>TRBV29-1|NA|TRBD1|TRBJ2-1
TGCAGCGTTGAAGATTTAAGGACAGGCACGAATGAGCAGTTCTTC
CSVEDLRTGTNEQFF
>TRBV2|NA|NA|TRBJ2-7
TGTGCCAGCAGGGAGAAGCAAGTTAGGGCCCAGTACGAGCAGTACTTC
CASREKQVRAQYEQYF
>TRBV27|NA|NA|TRBJ2-7
TGTGCCAGCAGTGCACAGGACAGCCTCTACGAGCAGTACTTC
CASSAQDSLYEQYF
>TRBV5-6|NA|NA|TRBJ2-1
TGTGCCAGCAGCTACCTAGTTGTTGAGCAGTTCTTC
CASSYLVVEQFF
>TRBV6-6|NA|TRBD2|TRBJ2-1
TGTGCCAGCAGTTCCCAAGGGACTAGCAATGAGCAGTTCTTC
CASSSQGTSNEQFF
>TRBV27|NA|TRBD2|TRBJ2-7
TGTGCCACCAGACTAGCGGGAGGGTACGAGCAGTACTTC
CATRLAGGYEQYF